One sample yielded the 10 T cell receptor beta chains listed below, sequenced in a study of regulatory T cells in long-lasting Graves disease. Specified time point: newly diagnosed GD, antithyroid drugs for less than 3 months. PBMC-extracted RNA yielded the TCR library. iRepertoire HTBI primers and Arm-PCR of CDR3 regions built TCR beta libraries. TCRdb re-called the multiplex PCR reads with MiXCR, one entry per CDR3 protein. The data show some 500,000 distinct CDR3 sequences, with 13% seen just once and more than 8.5% held by the top ten. These data were also filed under a second study, of T cells in Graves' hyperthyroidism and ophthalmopathy.

Sequences were derived from peripheral blood mononuclear cells (PBMCs), sampled at new diagnosis, from a patient treated with antithyroid drugs. The source is a man aged 25-45 years with Graves disease.

In its sample, this clonotype was seen many times. The rearrangement joins TRBV30 to TRBJ2-7, with D unresolved. Germline V gives CDR1 GTSNPN, CDR2 SVGIG (reference sequence). Trimming removed 2 bases from V and 7 bases from J, with 12 bases in between. The CDR3 runs to 12 residues. CDR3 nucleotides: TGTGCCTGGAGTTTTTCGTCAGGAGAGCAGTACTTC. Translation gives CAWSFSSGEQYF.

This clonotype was recorded a few times. As DNA, the CDR3 is TGTGCCAGCAGCAGGGAAAGCTCTGGGGCCAACGTCCTGACTTTC. Translation gives CASSRESSGANVLTF. The chain recombines TRBV5-4 with TRBJ2-6, with D unclear. CDR1 and CDR2 (germline): SGHNT, YYREEE (reference sequence). The V and J ends lost 4 bases and 0 bases respectively, with 8 bases between them. This CDR3 region has 15 residues.

This clonotype was observed a few times. This chain uses TRBV20-1 with TRBJ2-7, with D tentatively TRBD1 or TRBD2 (5 bases each). This CDR3 has 14 residues. The germline V gene has CDR1 DFQATT and CDR2 SNEGSKA (reference sequence). V was trimmed by 5 bases and J by 1 base, leaving 15 bases between them. CDR3 nucleotides: TGCAGTGCTTACGGCCGGGACGGATCCTACGAGCAGTACTTC. Protein product: CSAYGRDGSYEQYF.

The V call is TRBV6-1, the J call TRBJ2-3; TRBD2 aligns across 8 bases. This CDR3 comprises 12 residues. V was clipped by 8 bases and J by 5 bases; unmatched bases: 3. The germline CDR1 and CDR2 sequences are MNHNS and SASEGT. CDR3 region: CASGREGDTQYF. For the CDR3, the DNA is TGTGCCAGCGGACGGGAGGGAGATACGCAGTATTTT.

The CDR3 is CASSVGLNYEQYF. CDR3 sequence (DNA): TGTGCCAGCAGCGTCGGACTGAACTACGAGCAGTACTTC. This chain links TRBV2 with TRBJ2-7, with D perhaps TRBD2 (5 bases). In germline, CDR1 is SNHLY, CDR2 FYNNEI. V dropped 6 bases and J dropped 3 bases, with 12 bases sitting between them. The CDR3 sequence is 13 residues long.

Ten or more counts support this clonotype. This chain links TRBV6-1 with TRBJ1-2; D is ambiguous. The CDR3 is 13 amino acids. Trimming removed 7 bases from V and 4 bases from J, with 13 bases in between. In germline, CDR1 is MNHNS, CDR2 SASEGT. The CDR3 loop is CASKNGIVYGYTF. The CDR3 nucleotides are TGTGCCAGCAAAAATGGGATCGTCTATGGCTACACCTTC.

In regard to this clonotype: This likely stems from a read error, as it lies one base from a far larger clone. The chain combines TRBV3-1 with TRBJ2-2, with D uncertain. Germline V gene sequence: CDR1 LGHDT, CDR2 YNNKEL (reference sequence). The CDR3 has 13 amino acids. CDR3 nucleotides: TGTACCAGCAGCCGACAGAACACCGGGGAGCTGTTTTTT. It translates to CTSSRQNTGELFF.

The sample holds many counts of this clonotype. DNA for the CDR3: TGTGCCAGCAGCCCACTCCAAGAGACCCAGTACTTC. As protein: CASSPLQETQYF. The V gene is TRBV7-9, the J gene TRBJ2-5; no firm D call. Per germline, CDR1 SEHNR and CDR2 FQNEAQ (reference sequence). This CDR3 region has 12 residues. The germline V and J ends were trimmed by 5 bases and 1 base, with 5 bases remaining between them.

This clonotype has a handful of counts. This sequence joins TRBV5-1 and TRBJ1-3; 9 bases agree with TRBD1. V was pared by 0 bases and J by 3 bases, with 1 base of the junction left unmatched. This CDR3 contains 15 residues. Per germline, CDR1 SGHRS and CDR2 YFSETQ. DNA of the CDR3: TGCGCCAGCAGCTTGGGGGACAGGGATGGAAACACCATATATTTT. Protein product: CASSLGDRDGNTIYF.

The table lists this clonotype with a few counts. The gene calls are TRBV30 and TRBJ2-7; the D is unclear. The V end was cut by 3 bases, the J end by 4 bases, with 13 bases between. This CDR3 spans 13 amino acids. Germline lookup yields CDR1 GTSNPN and CDR2 SVGIG (reference sequence). CDR3 protein: CAWSAVGGYEQYF. Here the CDR3 DNA reads TGTGCCTGGAGCGCGGTGGGTGGTTACGAGCAGTACTTC.